This entry describes one TCR beta chain. The CDR3 sequence is 16 residues long. The data originate from a study of cytomegalovirus exposure and HLA in healthy donors. With 60 Vbeta and 13 Jbeta primers, the PCR was carried out. Generated by immunoSEQ multiplex PCR, the TCRdb table keeps only in-frame clones and is missing some. The sample comprises 190,000 or so clones, approximately 82% of which are singletons, and about 10% rests with the top ten. V is TRBV21-1 and J is TRBJ1-1; the table assigns TRBD1, which was not confirmed against the DNA. TRBV21-1 is assigned pseudogene status. Sequenced: PBMCs. The source is a woman between 50 and 59 years old in good health and CMV-seropositive. The CDR3 DNA sequence: TGTGCCAGCAGCAACGGACAGGGAAGTCGAATGTCTGAAGCTTTCTTT. Its protein product is CASSNGQGSRMSEAFF.